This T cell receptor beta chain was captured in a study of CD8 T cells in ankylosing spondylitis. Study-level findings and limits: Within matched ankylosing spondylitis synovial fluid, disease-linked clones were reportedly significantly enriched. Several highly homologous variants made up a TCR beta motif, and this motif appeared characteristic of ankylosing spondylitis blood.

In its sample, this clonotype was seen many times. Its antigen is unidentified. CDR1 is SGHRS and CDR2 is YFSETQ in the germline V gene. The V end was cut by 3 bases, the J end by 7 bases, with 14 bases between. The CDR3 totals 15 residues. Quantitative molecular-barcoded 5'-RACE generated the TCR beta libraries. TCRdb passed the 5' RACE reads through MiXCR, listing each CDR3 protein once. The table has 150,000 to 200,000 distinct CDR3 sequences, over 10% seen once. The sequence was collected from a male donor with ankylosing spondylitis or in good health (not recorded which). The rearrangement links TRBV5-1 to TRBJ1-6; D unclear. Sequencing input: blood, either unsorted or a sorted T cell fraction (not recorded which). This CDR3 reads CASSSPEAGNSPLHF. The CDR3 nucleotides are TGCGCCAGCAGCTCCCCTGAAGCGGGCAATTCACCCCTCCACTTT.